The 14 T cell receptor beta chains below come from one sample, sequenced in a study of blood T cell repertoires in COVID-19. Clones were sequenced by immunoSEQ multiplex PCR, and TCRdb holds only the in-frame ones, with some missing. Of over 130,000 clones in the sample, approximately 90% are singletons; the top ten hold less than 4.5%. Sequencing input: peripheral blood. Receptor source: a woman aged 55-70 years with active or convalescent COVID-19.

CDR3 sequence reads: CASSYINYGYTF. CDR3 in DNA: TGTGCCAGCAGTTACATTAACTATGGCTACACCTTC. The rearrangement uses TRBV12-3 or TRBV12-4 and TRBJ1-2; D is ambiguous. The CDR3 loop spans 12 amino acids. V was trimmed by 4 bases and J by 1 base, leaving 4 bases between them.

The rearrangement uses TRBV19 and TRBJ1-5; weak D call: TRBD1 (6 bases). This CDR3 comprises 13 residues. From germline, CDR1 is LNHDA and CDR2 SQIVND (reference sequence). Trimming cost V 9 bases and J 3 bases, with 12 bases left between them. CDR3 sequence: CASTDRYNQPQHF. CDR3 in DNA: TGTGCCAGCACCGACAGGTACAATCAGCCCCAGCATTTT.

The chain joins TRBV5-1 to TRBJ2-3; 14 bases agree with TRBD2. The CDR3 length is 18 residues. Germline CDR1 is SGHRS and CDR2 is YFSETQ. Losses at the gene ends were 4 bases for V and 3 bases for J; bases not matched to a gene: 10. In DNA form, the CDR3 reads TGCGCCAGCAGCCCCGGGACTAGCGGGGGTAGAGCGACAGATACGCAGTATTTT. It specifies CASSPGTSGGRATDTQYF.

The rearrangement joins TRBV6-6 to TRBJ1-2; possible D gene TRBD1, 6 bases. Trimming cost V 0 bases and J 6 bases, with 8 bases left between them. This CDR3 spans 13 amino acids. CDR1 and CDR2 (germline): MNHNY, SVGAGI (reference sequence). The CDR3 nucleotides are TGTGCCAGCAGTTACTCCCGGACAGATGGCTACACCTTC. Residues: CASSYSRTDGYTF.

This chain links TRBV12-3 or TRBV12-4 with TRBJ1-1; possible D gene TRBD1, 6 bases. The length of the CDR3 is 12 residues. Deletions cut 7 bases from V and 8 bases from J, with 14 bases between. The DNA of the CDR3 is TGTGCCAGCACCCTAGGGGGTTTCGAAGCTTTCTTT. It yields the protein CASTLGGFEAFF.

The rearrangement uses TRBV9 and TRBJ2-5; D is ambiguous. This CDR3 comprises 13 residues. The germline V gene encodes CDR1 SGDLS and CDR2 YYNGEE. V lost 0 bases and J 2 bases, leaving 5 bases between the germline ends. Here the CDR3 DNA reads TGTGCCAGCAGCGTAGGAACTCAAGAGACCCAGTACTTC. Residues: CASSVGTQETQYF.

The chain links TRBV19 to TRBJ2-2; 15 nucleotides line up with TRBD2. The trim removed 5 bases at V and 5 bases at J, leaving 3 bases unmatched. This CDR3 has 16 residues. Per the germline V gene, CDR1 is LNHDA and CDR2 is SQIVND (reference sequence). For the CDR3, the DNA is TGTGCCAGTAGTGGGACTAGCGGGGGGCTTACCGGGGAGCTGTTTTTT. Amino acids: CASSGTSGGLTGELFF.

This chain links TRBV24-1 with TRBJ2-3, with D possibly TRBD1 on 5 matching bases. The CDR3 sequence is 13 residues long. Germline V gene lookup returns CDR1 KGHDR and CDR2 SFDVKD. Trimming left V 4 bases short and J 6 bases short, with 10 bases between. CDR3 sequence reads: CATSEYQGDTQYF. In DNA, the CDR3 is TGTGCCACCAGTGAATACCAGGGCGATACGCAGTATTTT.

In this sample, this clone turned up once. This chain joins TRBV7-2 and TRBJ1-2; 7 positions match TRBD1. This CDR3 is 13 amino acids long. The germline gives CDR1 SGHTA, CDR2 FQGNSA. V dropped 5 bases and J dropped 5; count of bases not matched to a gene: 5. CDR3 amino acids: CASSLGTEYGYTF. The CDR3 bases are TGTGCCAGCAGCCTTGGGACAGAGTATGGCTACACCTTC.

The chain couples TRBV6-5 to TRBJ2-7; tentative D call: TRBD2 (5 bases). The V gene lost 4 bases and the J gene lost 5 bases, with 15 bases spanning the gap. The CDR3 is made up of 14 amino acids. From germline, CDR1 is MNHEY and CDR2 SVGAGI. CDR3 in amino acids: CASSSGIYKDEQYF. The CDR3 DNA sequence: TGTGCCAGCAGTTCCGGGATATATAAGGACGAGCAGTACTTC.

This clone was picked up one time. The V call is TRBV4-3, the J call TRBJ2-3, with 13 bases lining up with TRBD2. CDR3 length: 19 residues. CDR1 is LGHNA and CDR2 is YSLEER in the germline V gene. V lost 0 bases and J lost 3; bases outside the gene matches: 9. CDR3 nucleotide sequence: TGCGCCAGCAGCCAAGATGTTACTAGCGGGGGGGCCGAAACAGATACGCAGTATTTT. Residues: CASSQDVTSGGAETDTQYF.

A word on this clone: A junction end diverges from the germline sequence, so it may reflect a read error. This chain connects TRBV7-7 to TRBJ2-5; TRBD2 matches 11 bases. Per the germline V gene, CDR1 is SSHAT and CDR2 is FNYEAQ (reference sequence). The CDR3 loop spans 15 amino acids. CDR3 sequence reads: CASSLGTSGQETQYF. As DNA, the CDR3 is TGTGCTAGCAGCCTCGGGACTAGCGGACAAGAGACCCAGTACTTC.

The rearrangement joins TRBV29-1 to TRBJ2-7; perhaps TRBD1 as D (6 bases). V lost 0 bases to trimming and J lost 4 bases, with 19 bases between them. The CDR3 is made up of 16 amino acids. Per the germline V gene, CDR1 is SQVTM and CDR2 is ANQGSEA. CDR3: CSVEELVRGKEYEQYF. CDR3 coding DNA: TGCAGCGTTGAAGAATTGGTAAGGGGGAAGGAGTACGAGCAGTACTTC.

The chain couples TRBV4-1 to TRBJ1-6, with unresolved D. CDR1 is MGHRA, CDR2 YSYEKL, per germline. The CDR3 spans 13 residues. The ends were cut back, 1 base at V and 8 bases at J, with 6 bases in the middle. The CDR3 is CASSQADYSPLHF. CDR3 nucleotide sequence: TGCGCCAGCAGCCAAGCAGACTATTCACCCCTCCACTTT.